This T cell receptor beta chain comes out of a study of cytomegalovirus exposure and HLA in healthy donors. The study's findings and limits: The tendency of first-cohort TCR clusters to co-occur in the roughly 130 validation repertoires was the finding of a later analysis. Reports described diagnosis of cytomegalovirus status by the classifier as highly specific and sensitive. Most TCR sequences were uncommon, yet certain public TCRs appeared in many donors. Cytomegalovirus-associated status was assigned to about 170 TCR beta chains.

This clone came up once. Its antigen is not identified. Germline V gives CDR1 PRHDT, CDR2 FYEKMQ (reference sequence). The CDR3 covers 16 residues. V dropped 5 bases and J dropped 2; count of bases not matched to a gene: 3. Produced via immunoSEQ multiplex PCR; TCRdb's table is partial and in-frame only. The sample includes approximately 160,000 clones, around nine tenths of them seen just once. Sample: PBMCs. This chain joins TRBV13 and TRBJ2-3; 14 bases line up with TRBD2. The sequence was obtained from a woman aged 18-29 years in good health and CMV-seronegative. CDR3 nucleotides: TGTGCCAGCAGCCTGGGACTAGCGGGGGACACAGATACGCAGTATTTT. Its translation: CASSLGLAGDTDTQYF.